This entry is about one TCR beta chain. This sample was taken from a study of blood T cell repertoires in COVID-19. The overall study: The United States, Italy and Spain supplied acute and convalescent COVID-19 samples. From T cells, B-cell-depleted T cells, or PBMCs came the material, which was cDNA or gDNA.

Original handling: Researchers report that nucleated cell counts were estimated from reference gene primer amplification. Sequenced by immunoSEQ multiplex PCR; TCRdb stores in-frame clones only, minus some. The DNA gave D and trimming, while V, J and clone size come from that table. The sample has around 94,000 clones; roughly 90% are singletons. J lost 0 bases, V lost 3 bases, and 3 bases had no gene match. CDR1 is SGHNT and CDR2 is YYREEE in the germline V gene (reference sequence). This CDR3 region has 16 residues. Seattle patients were enrolled while actively infected and followed longitudinally. J is TRBJ1-6 and V is TRBV5-4; 7 bases fit TRBD1. Material for sequencing was peripheral blood. This TCR derives from a woman in her forties or fifties with COVID-19, enrolled during active disease. The CDR3 DNA reads TGTGCCAGCAGCTCGGACAGGAGCTCCTATAATTCACCCCTCCACTTT. Protein: CASSSDRSSYNSPLHF.